The T cell receptor beta chain under discussion was sequenced for a study of blood T cell repertoires in COVID-19. In the study's own analysis: Reference gene primer amplification gave nucleated cell count estimates. Repertoires were generated with immunoSEQ multiplex PCR, while TCRdb's copy carries only in-frame clones and drops some. V and J calls and clone size come straight from that table; D and trimming were deduced from the DNA. This table holds under 85,000 clones, 60% to 85% found once. The CDR3 spans 13 residues. Regarding this clone: Sequence at one end of the junction differs from germline and may be a read error.

This clonotype was sampled from a human donor in a cohort sampled during active COVID-19. The chain has TRBV12-3 or TRBV12-4 and TRBJ1-1; 7 bases agree with TRBD1. Sample: peripheral blood. Written as DNA, the CDR3 is TGTGCCAGCGTTACGGACAGGAACGCTGAAGCTTTCTTT. Its protein product is CASVTDRNAEAFF.